One and the same sample provided the 10 T cell receptor beta chains below, sequenced in a study of cytomegalovirus exposure and HLA in healthy donors. Vbeta (60) and Jbeta (13) primers were used in the PCR. Libraries were prepared by immunoSEQ multiplex PCR; TCRdb keeps only in-frame clonotypes and omits some of them. Of roughly 170,000 clones listed, roughly 80% are singletons. Sequenced sample: PBMCs. Receptors originate from a man aged 50 to 59 in good health and CMV-seronegative.

This clone was found once. The chain has TRBV11-3 and TRBJ1-1; D perhaps matches TRBD1 (6 bases). The CDR3 runs to 18 residues. Germline V gene data show CDR1 as SGHNT and CDR2 as YENEEA. V lost 0 bases and J 1 base, leaving 18 bases between the germline ends. CDR3 in amino acids: CASSLDQGHAVGNTEAFF. CDR3 nucleotides: TGTGCCAGCAGCTTAGATCAGGGACACGCGGTGGGGAACACTGAAGCTTTCTTT.

This clone was recorded only once. The CDR3 nucleotides read TGTGCCAGCTCAAGACAGGTGGAGACCCAGTACTTC. Encoded protein: CASSRQVETQYF. This rearrangement joins TRBV18 to TRBJ2-5; perhaps TRBD1 as D (6 bases). Germline V gene lookup returns CDR1 KGHSH and CDR2 LQKENI. The CDR3 length is 12 residues. Between the trimmed V and J ends, which lost 5 bases and 5 bases, there was a span of 9 bases.

DNA of the CDR3: TGTGCCAGCAGTTACTCGTACACTAGCGGAAATGAGCAGTTCTTC. Its protein product is CASSYSYTSGNEQFF. The chain uses TRBV6-5 and TRBJ2-1; 8 positions agree with TRBD2. J lost 7 bases, V lost 0 bases, and 5 bases had no gene match. Germline CDR1 MNHEY, CDR2 SVGAGI. The CDR3 sequence is 15 residues long.

This sequence joins TRBV28 and TRBJ2-3; 9 nucleotides align to TRBD2. Germline V CDR1 and CDR2: MDHEN, SYDVKM. This CDR3 contains 16 residues. The V segment lost 2 bases and the J segment 0 bases; nucleotides outside the gene matches: 3. The DNA of the CDR3 is TGTGCCAGCAGTTTAAGCGGGGGGAGAAGCACAGATACGCAGTATTTT. Translated: CASSLSGGRSTDTQYF.

This clone was counted a single time. This rearrangement joins TRBV6-1 to TRBJ2-7; tentative D call: TRBD2 (6 bases). Germline values: CDR1 MNHNS, CDR2 SASEGT. The CDR3 loop spans 14 amino acids. V gave up 8 bases and J gave up 0 bases, with 14 bases separating them. The CDR3 DNA is TGTGCCAGCGCATGGGGAGGAACCTCCTACGAGCAGTACTTC. Amino acids: CASAWGGTSYEQYF.

The chain couples TRBV14 to TRBJ2-3, with 10 nucleotides matching TRBD2. In germline, CDR1 is SGHDN, CDR2 FVKESK. The CDR3 is 20 amino acids. J gave up 0 bases and V 4 bases, and 16 bases lay outside the gene matches. The CDR3 nucleotides read TGTGCCAGCAGCCCACTCCTAGGGAGCGGGAGGGCCCAAAGCACAGATACGCAGTATTTT. Its translation is CASSPLLGSGRAQSTDTQYF.

The chain is built from TRBV28 and TRBJ1-5; D remains unclear. The length of the CDR3 is 12 residues. Per the germline V gene, CDR1 is MDHEN and CDR2 is SYDVKM. V was cut by 7 bases and J by 10 bases, with 14 bases left in between. The CDR3, as DNA: TGTGCCAGCAACCAGAGGATGAAACCCCAGCATTTT. It translates to CASNQRMKPQHF.

V usage is TRBV6-5 and J usage is TRBJ2-5, with 8 positions matching TRBD1. CDR3 length: 13 residues. CDR1 and CDR2 from the germline V gene are MNHEY and SVGAGI. After removal of 5 bases from V and 6 bases from J, the junction contained 5 bases not matched to a gene. The CDR3 DNA is TGTGCCAGCAGTCCCAGGGGGCGGCAGACCCAGTACTTC. Amino acid sequence: CASSPRGRQTQYF.

The chain employs TRBV11-2 and TRBJ2-7, with D possibly TRBD1 on 6 matching bases. The CDR3 has 14 residues. Trimming left V 4 bases short and J 3 bases short, with 13 bases between. Germline V gene sequence: CDR1 SGHAT, CDR2 FQNNGV. The CDR3 here is CASSSLGHRYEQYF. The CDR3 region has the DNA TGTGCCAGCAGCTCGTTGGGACACCGCTACGAGCAGTACTTC.

This chain connects TRBV4-2 to TRBJ2-1, with D perhaps matching TRBD2 (6 bases). CDR3 length: 17 amino acids. The germline gives CDR1 LGHNA, CDR2 YNFKEQ. Trimming left V 0 bases short and J 10 bases short, with 22 bases between. The CDR3 DNA is TGTGCCAGCAGCCAAGATCGGGGGACTGGGGGTGTGGGGGAGCAGTTCTTC. It codes for CASSQDRGTGGVGEQFF.